This T cell receptor (beta chain) was sequenced in a study of T cell responses to AZD1222 COVID-19 vaccine. Study-level findings and limits: Clonal diversity may have been underestimated, and the donors were mostly white British, with more females than males.

Trimming took 7 bases from V and 10 from J, leaving 14 bases between them. The length of the CDR3 is 12 residues. Of note for this clone: Its target is not known.

Sequenced by immunoSEQ multiplex PCR; TCRdb stores in-frame clones only, minus some. The sample yields approximately 150,000 clones, 80% to 95% seen once. The origin of this receptor is an adult in good health. The chain is built from TRBV12-3 or TRBV12-4 and TRBJ2-1; TRBD2 is a possible D gene (6 bases). The sample in question was peripheral blood, obtained on day 0 of AZD1222 vaccination. Here the CDR3 reads CASTLGSGEQFF. The CDR3 region has the DNA TGTGCCAGCACCCTTGGGAGCGGGGAGCAGTTCTTC.